Below are 29 T cell receptor beta chains sequenced from a single sample in a study of control samples from healthy donors and cancer patients. Here immunoSEQ multiplex PCR was the method, and the copy in TCRdb shows in-frame clones only, minus some. The data hold approximately 140,000 clones, with about nine tenths observed a single time. The sequenced sample was blood. The source of these receptors is a man in his thirties or forties in good health.

This clone was recorded once. This rearrangement joins TRBV6-6 to TRBJ1-5; 7 bases are shared with TRBD1. With 7 bases clipped from V and 0 bases from J, the junction kept 6 bases outside the gene matches. CDR1 and CDR2 from the germline V gene are MNHNY and SVGAGI (reference sequence). This CDR3 has 15 amino acids. This chain's CDR3 is CASNTQGVSNQPQHF. CDR3 nucleotide sequence: TGTGCCAGCAATACCCAGGGGGTTAGCAATCAGCCCCAGCATTTT.

The chain links TRBV10-3 to TRBJ2-1; 8 nucleotides match TRBD2. The CDR3 contains 18 residues. Losses at the gene ends were 5 bases for V and 4 bases for J; bases not matched to a gene: 16. Germline lookup yields CDR1 ENHRY and CDR2 SYGVKD. CDR3 in DNA: TGTGCCATCAGTCAAGGACTAGCTCAGAATAAAGGGTACAATGAGCAGTTCTTC. This gives the protein CAISQGLAQNKGYNEQFF.

V and J are TRBV5-4 and TRBJ2-2, with 9 bases matching TRBD2. Germline CDR1 is SGHNT and CDR2 is YYREEE (reference sequence). Trimming removed 0 bases from V and 7 bases from J; junction bases left unmatched: 7. The CDR3 consists of 16 residues. The CDR3 loop is CASSLEVAGVGGELFF. The CDR3 bases are TGTGCCAGCAGCTTGGAAGTAGCGGGAGTCGGCGGGGAGCTGTTTTTT.

The chain employs TRBV14 and TRBJ1-1, with D unresolved. This CDR3 comprises 13 residues. Trimming took 0 bases from V and 10 from J, leaving 12 bases between them. CDR1 and CDR2 from the germline V gene are SGHDN and FVKESK. The CDR3 bases are TGTGCCAGCAGCCAAGAATTCACACGGGGAGCTTTCTTT. This gives the protein CASSQEFTRGAFF.

The CDR3 DNA sequence: TGTGCCAGCAGCTTTGCAACGGGAGGGGTGGGGTTATACGAGCAGTACTTC. Translating it yields CASSFATGGVGLYEQYF. The chain joins TRBV5-4 to TRBJ2-7, with 8 bases aligning to TRBD2. CDR3 length equals 17 residues. Per the germline V gene, CDR1 is SGHNT and CDR2 is YYREEE (reference sequence). Germline trimming cut 2 bases from V and 4 bases from J; bases unmatched to any gene: 14.

The chain recombines TRBV5-4 with TRBJ1-2, with TRBD1 as a possible D gene (6 bases). V was shortened by 3 bases and J by 7 bases, with 19 bases between the two germline ends. The CDR3 contains 15 residues. In germline, CDR1 is SGHNT, CDR2 YYREEE (reference sequence). Written as DNA, the CDR3 is TGTGCCAGCAGCTGGGACATGGGTGTCGGTTTTGGCTACACCTTC. It encodes CASSWDMGVGFGYTF.

The chain employs TRBV7-2 and TRBJ2-1; 9 nucleotides match TRBD2. This CDR3 has 14 residues. The V gene end was trimmed by 5 bases and the J gene end by 8 bases; junction bases not matched to a gene: 7. The germline gives CDR1 SGHTA, CDR2 FQGNSA. In DNA, the CDR3 is TGTGCCAGCAGCCCTGGGACTAGCAGTCATGAGCAGTTCTTC. Amino acids: CASSPGTSSHEQFF.

The chain employs TRBV7-2 and TRBJ2-1, with D uncertain. The V gene lost 3 bases and the J gene lost 0 bases, with 12 bases spanning the gap. The CDR3 loop spans 16 amino acids. The V gene's germline CDR1 is SGHTA and CDR2 FQGNSA. CDR3 residues: CASSFFTPTSYNEQFF. The DNA of the CDR3 is TGTGCCAGCAGCTTTTTTACACCTACCTCCTACAATGAGCAGTTCTTC.

As concerns this clone: This sample also contains other DNA sequences that code for the same CDR3. The chain has TRBV7-9 and TRBJ2-7; D call uncertain. CDR3 size: 14 residues. The germline CDR1 and CDR2 sequences are SEHNR and FQNEAQ (reference sequence). The germline V and J ends were trimmed by 1 base and 2 bases, with 9 bases remaining between them. The chain's CDR3 is CASSLGLVPYEQYF. The CDR3 bases are TGTGCCAGCAGCTTAGGGCTAGTACCCTACGAGCAGTACTTC. Drawing the rest from reference TRBV7-9 and TRBJ2-7, the complete variable domain is DTGVSQNPRHKITKRGQNVTFRCDPISEHNRLYWYRQTLGQGPEFLTYFQNEAQLEKSRLLSDRFSAERPKGSFSTLEIQRTEQGDSAMYLCASSLGLVPYEQYFGPGTRLTVT.

The rearrangement links TRBV10-3 to TRBJ1-2; D is unclear. In germline, CDR1 is ENHRY, CDR2 SYGVKD. The CDR3 loop spans 11 amino acids. Trimming stripped 6 bases from V and 8 bases from J, with 10 bases between. CDR3 protein: CAIRRPTGYTF. The DNA of the CDR3 is TGTGCCATCAGGAGACCTACAGGCTACACCTTC.

The chain recombines TRBV7-2 with TRBJ1-3; D is unclear. The CDR3 sequence is 15 residues long. V was pared by 3 bases and J by 3 bases, with 12 bases between. Germline CDR1 and CDR2: SGHTA and FQGNSA. The chain's CDR3 is CASSFSRANGNTIYF. The CDR3 bases are TGTGCCAGCAGCTTTAGTAGGGCTAATGGAAACACCATATATTTT.

The chain is built from TRBV7-8 and TRBJ1-1, with D hard to call. CDR1 is SGHVS and CDR2 is FQNEAQ in the germline V gene. The CDR3 consists of 17 residues. V gave up 2 bases and J gave up 1 base, with 17 bases separating them. CDR3 region: CASSLRSDARKNTEAFF. In DNA form, the CDR3 reads TGTGCCAGCAGCTTAAGGTCGGATGCACGAAAGAACACTGAAGCTTTCTTT.

The V call is TRBV28, the J call TRBJ1-4; D unresolved. Germline loops: CDR1 MDHEN, CDR2 SYDVKM. This CDR3 has 18 residues. V was shortened by 4 bases and J by 0 bases, with 18 bases between the two germline ends. The CDR3 reads CASSSSGYGYATNEKLFF. The CDR3, as DNA: TGTGCCAGCAGTTCCTCCGGGTACGGGTATGCAACTAATGAAAAACTGTTTTTT. Complete variable domain (other parts from reference TRBV28 and TRBJ1-4): DVKVTQSSRYLVKRTGEKVFLECVQDMDHENMFWYRQDPGLGLRLIYFSYDVKMKEKGDIPEGYSVSREKKERFSLILESASTNQTSMYLCASSSSGYGYATNEKLFFGSGTQLSVL.

The rearrangement uses TRBV2 and TRBJ1-2; 7 bases are shared with TRBD1. The CDR3 covers 12 residues. The junction had 6 bases not matched to a gene; V was cut back by 6 bases and J by 8 bases. Germline-derived CDR1 and CDR2 are SNHLY and FYNNEI. The DNA for the CDR3 is TGTGCCAGCAGGGAGAACAGGGGCGGCTACACCTTC. It yields the protein CASRENRGGYTF.

The genes are TRBV5-4 and TRBJ2-1; unclear D gene. Between the trimmed V and J ends, which lost 1 base and 5 bases, there was a span of 7 bases. Germline CDR1 and CDR2: SGHNT and YYREEE (reference sequence). The CDR3 runs 13 residues. CDR3 sequence reads: CASSLPSNNEQFF. The CDR3 bases are TGTGCCAGCAGCTTGCCCTCGAACAATGAGCAGTTCTTC. Complete variable domain (other parts from reference TRBV5-4 and TRBJ2-1): ETGVTQSPTHLIKTRGQQVTLRCSSQSGHNTVSWYQQALGQGPQFIFQYYREEENGRGNFPPRFSGLQFPNYSSELNVNALELDDSALYLCASSLPSNNEQFFGPGTRLTVL.

A word on this clone: Its ends do not fully match the called genes, so a read error is possible. The chain combines TRBV19 with TRBJ2-7; 8 bases map to TRBD1. CDR1 is LNHDA and CDR2 is SQIVND in the germline V gene (reference sequence). This CDR3 contains 15 residues. CDR3 sequence (DNA): TGTGCCAGTAGTTTCCCAGGCAGGGGGCGCGACGAACAGTACTTC. Its protein product is CASSFPGRGRDEQYF.

This rearrangement joins TRBV7-9 to TRBJ1-4; the D gene is possibly TRBD1 (6 bases). Trimming stripped 5 bases from V and 0 bases from J, with 10 bases between. The CDR3 covers 15 residues. CDR1 and CDR2 (germline): SEHNR, FQNEAQ (reference sequence). The CDR3 loop reads CASSPGQTTNEKLFF. The CDR3 region has the DNA TGTGCCAGCAGCCCTGGACAGACAACTAATGAAAAACTGTTTTTT.

The chain employs TRBV21-1 and TRBJ2-4; TRBD2, as called in the table, went unchecked against the DNA. TRBV21-1 is a pseudogene segment. This CDR3 is built from 16 residues. The CDR3 DNA reads TGTGCCAGCAGCAAAGTGGGGGGACTAGCCAAAAACATTCAGTACTTC. Amino acids: CASSKVGGLAKNIQYF.

The V and J genes are TRBV7-9 and TRBJ1-1; D gene ambiguous. Germline V CDR1 and CDR2: SEHNR, FQNEAQ (reference sequence). Trimming took off 3 bases at V and 3 bases at J, with 11 bases between the two ends. This CDR3 has 14 residues. This CDR3 reads CASSFVGGYTEAFF. In DNA, the CDR3 is TGTGCCAGCAGCTTTGTGGGTGGTTACACTGAAGCTTTCTTT.

The J gene is TRBJ1-3, the V gene TRBV28; D is undetermined. The CDR3 has 16 residues. Germline V gene data show CDR1 as MDHEN and CDR2 as SYDVKM. V was pared by 6 bases and J by 0 bases, with 15 bases between. The CDR3 is CASSPPFASSGNTIYF. Here the CDR3 DNA reads TGTGCCAGCAGCCCACCCTTTGCCAGCTCTGGAAACACCATATATTTT.

V usage is TRBV5-3 and J usage is TRBJ1-5; a weak D match, TRBD1 (6 bases). TRBV5-3 qualifies as an ORF whose function is uncertain. CDR3 length equals 14 residues. The V end was cut by 2 bases, the J end by 4 bases, with 10 bases between. CDR3 region: CARSLRTENQPQHF. In DNA, the CDR3 is TGTGCCAGAAGCTTAAGGACAGAAAATCAGCCCCAGCATTTT.

The chain carries TRBV27 and TRBJ2-1, with D possibly TRBD2 on 5 matching bases. This CDR3 comprises 16 residues. Trimming took off 2 bases at V and 10 bases at J, with 21 bases between the two ends. Germline CDR1 is MNHEY and CDR2 is SMNVEV (reference sequence). CDR3 region: CASSLGSVALGREQFF. The CDR3 region has the DNA TGTGCCAGCAGTTTAGGTTCTGTAGCGCTCGGCCGCGAGCAGTTCTTC.

This chain uses TRBV5-6 with TRBJ2-7, with TRBD2 matching 9 bases. Looked up from germline, CDR1 is SGHDT and CDR2 is YYEEEE. Trimming removed 1 base from V and 2 bases from J; junction bases left unmatched: 7. This CDR3 contains 16 residues. CDR3 loop: CASSLIPSGATYEQYF. In DNA form, the CDR3 reads TGTGCCAGCAGCTTGATTCCTAGCGGGGCCACCTACGAGCAGTACTTC.

The V gene is TRBV2, the J gene TRBJ1-1, with a weak D call TRBD1 (6 bases). The length of the CDR3 is 14 residues. Germline loops: CDR1 SNHLY, CDR2 FYNNEI. Between the trimmed V and J ends, which lost 4 bases and 1 base, there was a span of 10 bases. The chain's CDR3 is CASSVRQANTEAFF. The CDR3 bases are TGTGCCAGCAGTGTACGACAGGCGAACACTGAAGCTTTCTTT.

This chain joins TRBV28 and TRBJ2-7; tentatively, D is TRBD1 (6 bases). The germline CDR1 and CDR2 sequences are MDHEN and SYDVKM. This CDR3 has 12 residues. Trimming left V 8 bases short and J 7 bases short, with 15 bases between. CDR3 bases: TGTGCCAGCGGGCGGACAAGGGGGGAGCAGTACTTC. Translating it yields CASGRTRGEQYF.

The genes are TRBV7-3 and TRBJ2-1, with 8 bases matching TRBD1. J lost 8 bases, V lost 3 bases, and 6 bases had no gene match. The CDR3 has 14 residues. Germline assignment: CDR1 SGHTA and CDR2 FQGTGA. CDR3 in amino acids: CASSFSQGAHEQFF. The CDR3 nucleotides are TGTGCCAGCAGCTTTAGTCAGGGGGCGCATGAGCAGTTCTTC.

The chain is built from TRBV20-1 and TRBJ2-1, with D hard to call. CDR3 length equals 12 residues. V was shortened by 3 bases and J by 6 bases, with 9 bases between the two germline ends. Germline CDR1 reads DFQATT; CDR2 reads SNEGSKA (reference sequence). CDR3 sequence: CSASPRLNEQFF. The CDR3 DNA sequence: TGCAGTGCTAGTCCCAGGCTCAATGAGCAGTTCTTC.

V is TRBV6-5 and J is TRBJ1-2; no clear D gene. Trimming pared 7 bases from V and 7 bases from J, leaving 10 bases between. CDR1 and CDR2 (germline): MNHEY, SVGAGI. The CDR3 is made up of 11 amino acids. The DNA for the CDR3 is TGTGCCAGCACCGCCGTGGGTGGCTACACCTTC. Amino acids: CASTAVGGYTF.

This sequence joins TRBV30 and TRBJ1-5, with unresolved D. Germline V lookup: CDR1 GTSNPN, CDR2 SVGIG (reference sequence). Trimming stripped 2 bases from V and 4 bases from J, with 12 bases between. This CDR3 region has 14 residues. As DNA, the CDR3 is TGTGCCTGGAGTCGTGGAGGGAGAAATCAGCCCCAGCATTTT. As protein: CAWSRGGRNQPQHF.